This T cell receptor (beta chain) was observed in a study of radiation and T cells in renal cell carcinoma (dated by TCRdb to the early 2020s). Background on the whole study: The samples were obtained from a clinical trial, where primary renal cell carcinomas were treated with 15 Gy stereotactic body radiation therapy and then removed by nephrectomy 4 weeks afterward. In the approximately 49 samples combined, roughly 4.4 million unique CDR3 nucleotide sequences were found, encoding roughly 2,500,000 unique CDR3 amino acid sequences. TCR beta sequencing covered 50 to 55 samples in total, comprising some 26 tumors and approximately 27 peripheral blood samples.

Overall study outcomes, separate from this receptor: In blood, the top tumor clonotypes increased between baseline and 2 weeks post-radiation and then shrank by 4 weeks, which suggests that tumor-resident clones expanded only transiently. Changes in the blood repertoire were not tracked past 4 weeks after treatment. No pretreatment tumor biopsies were available, so the baseline intratumoral presence of clonotypes could not be determined. Effects of radiation dose or scheduling on the TCR repertoire could not be addressed with the single-armed trial design.

Note on this clone: Its antigen target is currently unknown. Base quality data are lacking; no much larger clone is found one base away.

Taken from the germline V gene, the CDR1 and CDR2 loops are SNHLY and FYNNEI. A distance of 10 bases separates the germline ends of V and J, which lose 7 bases and 2 bases respectively. From its cysteine to its phenylalanine, the CDR3 spans 13 amino acids. Here the CDR3 DNA is all that survives: 39 bases in frame from base 1. The immunoSEQ kit was used, according to the manufacturer's recommendations, to generate TCR beta libraries from genomic DNA. For library preparation, a first multiplex PCR was performed with proprietary primers, followed by a second PCR in which unique barcodes were added, and bead cleanups were performed after each round. Each sample batch included a kit-provided positive control reaction and a negative control reaction. The final libraries underwent checking on an Agilent 4200 TapeStation D1000 ScreenTape, volumetric pooling, and quantification by qPCR. Sequencing was performed on an Illumina NextSeq500 with a MidOutput 150-cycle cartridge, and 156 Read1 and 15 Index1 cycles were run with kit custom primers. The pooled library was loaded at approximately 0.97 pM with about 20% PhiX control spiked in. As for the original processing: Vendor-processed data were analyzed in R, and a clonotype was defined as all T cells sharing the same CDR3 nucleotide sequence. For clone abundance analyses, frequencies were normalized to the 10,000 most abundant clones in each sample. Public T cell clones, which averaged fewer than five per sample, were removed prior to analysis. An abundance difference of at least 32-fold between compartments was the criterion for calling clonotypes tumor-enriched or baseline blood-enriched. A beta-binomial differential abundance model was applied to find clonotypes that expanded or contracted between blood time points. Similarity between tumor and blood repertoires was quantified using the Baroni-Urbani and Buser coefficient, and groups were compared with two-tailed Wilcoxon tests in R. TCRdb carries this immuneACCESS record with in-frame sequences only. Its versions omit some clonotypes, under half of them owing to an unresolved V gene in the studies checked, with the rest unexplained. The V and J calls and the clone size are those of that table, but D and trimming were determined from the DNA. The sample table shows about 59,000 clones, and about three quarters are seen once. 7.3% of the sample rests with the top ten.

The label giving this sample's time point can be read as: baseline pretreatment blood. The treatment or condition label here, explained by the study, means: 15 Gy SBRT to primary tumor, nephrectomy 4 weeks later. Serial peripheral blood from radiation-treated patients was sampled at baseline, 2 weeks and 4 weeks after SBRT to track tumor-enriched clonotypes. Every patient's renal cell carcinoma showed clear cell pathology. The QIAamp DNA Blood Mini Kit (Qiagen) was used to prepare genomic DNA for TCR sequencing. Only samples passing all quality control checks were included in the analyses. The input for sequencing was blood, taken from a patient whose treatment included radiotherapy and nephrectomy. The chain is made from TRBV2 and TRBJ2-3; the D gene assignment is perhaps TRBD1 or TRBD2, with each matching 6 bases. The receptor was derived from a man aged 55 to 70 with renal cell carcinoma. The DNA reads as follows: TGTGCCAGCACGGGGGCCAACACAGATACGCAGTATTTT. Protein translation: CASTGANTDTQYF.